The rows below give T cell receptor beta chains drawn from one sample of a study of T cell responses to AZD1222 COVID-19 vaccine. Here immunoSEQ multiplex PCR was the method, and the copy in TCRdb shows in-frame clones only, minus some. The table lists some 130,000 clones, approximately 90% of them singletons. The sample here was peripheral blood, taken 28 days after the second AZD1222 dose. The receptors here all came from an adult who received the AZD1222 COVID-19 vaccine. Both conserved end residues are part of each CDR3. D genes are given only for firm matches. A clone size is listed for some rows: how often the clone was seen (once, few, many), or a class if it is expanded.

CDR3,DNA,D,J,size,V
CASSRDKNTGELFF,TGTGCCTCGTCCCGGGACAAAAACACCGGGGAGCTGTTTTTT,-,TRBJ2-2,-,TRBV15
CASSFAGQGKETQYF,TGTGCCAGCAGCTTTGCGGGACAGGGAAAAGAGACCCAGTACTTC,TRBD1,TRBJ2-5,-,TRBV5-8
CASSKNGLPRLEQYF,TGTGCCAGCAGCAAAAACGGGCTCCCGAGATTGGAGCAGTACTTC,-,TRBJ2-7,-,TRBV28
CASSVNRGMNTEAFF,TGTGCCAGTAGTGTTAACAGGGGTATGAACACTGAAGCTTTCTTT,TRBD1,TRBJ1-1,-,TRBV19
CASSQWGTYEQYF,TGTGCCAGCAGCCAGTGGGGAACCTACGAGCAGTACTTC,-,TRBJ2-7,-,TRBV3-1/TRBV3-2
CASSAGTANYGYTF,TGTGCCAGTAGCGCTGGGACAGCTAACTATGGCTACACCTTC,TRBD1,TRBJ1-2,-,TRBV19
CASSLPGNTEAFF,TGTGCCAGCAGTTTACCCGGGAACACTGAAGCTTTCTTT,-,TRBJ1-1,-,TRBV27
CASSDHRGGSYNEQFF,TGTGCCAGCAGTGACCACAGGGGCGGCTCCTACAATGAGCAGTTCTTC,TRBD1,TRBJ2-1,-,TRBV6-2/TRBV6-3
CASRGARGFYEQYF,TGTGCCAGCAGGGGGGCCAGGGGATTTTACGAGCAGTACTTC,-,TRBJ2-7,-,TRBV2
CASSAGQGVYNEQFF,TGTGCCAGCAGCGCGGGACAGGGCGTCTACAATGAGCAGTTCTTC,TRBD1,TRBJ2-1,-,TRBV9
CASSEWRTGAYEQYF,TGCGCCAGCAGTGAGTGGAGGACAGGGGCCTACGAGCAGTACTTC,TRBD1,TRBJ2-7,-,TRBV10-1
CASRASSYNSPLHF,TGTGCCAGCAGGGCAAGCTCCTATAATTCACCCCTCCACTTT,-,TRBJ1-6,-,TRBV6-5
CAISGGTGPVEQYF,TGTGCCATCAGTGGAGGGACAGGTCCCGTCGAGCAGTACTTC,TRBD1,TRBJ2-7,-,TRBV10-3
CAGEGDEQYF,TGTGCCGGGGAGGGGGACGAGCAGTACTTC,-,TRBJ2-7,-,TRBV30
CASSATGDTQYF,TGTGCCAGCAGTGCTACAGGAGATACGCAGTATTTT,-,TRBJ2-3,-,TRBV11-2
CASSLVSNTEAFF,TGCGCCAGCAGCTTGGTCTCGAACACTGAAGCTTTCTTT,-,TRBJ1-1,few,TRBV5-1
CSVDRGGSNYGYTF,TGCAGCGTTGATAGAGGGGGCAGTAACTATGGCTACACCTTC,TRBD1,TRBJ1-2,few,TRBV29-1
CASSSRDRGPWGRTEAFF,TGTGCCAGCAGCTCCCGGGACAGGGGGCCATGGGGGAGGACTGAAGCTTTCTTT,TRBD1,TRBJ1-1,-,TRBV5-4
CASSQEDSNQPQHF,TGCGCCAGCAGCCAAGAGGATAGCAATCAGCCCCAGCATTTT,-,TRBJ1-5,-,TRBV4-1
CASRDRLAGNYEQYF,TGTGCCAGCAGGGATCGACTAGCGGGAAATTACGAGCAGTACTTC,TRBD2,TRBJ2-7,-,TRBV6-5
CASSDGVGYTF,TGTGCCAGCAGTGATGGGGTGGGCTACACCTTC,-,TRBJ1-2,-,TRBV6-1
CASSSLFLAGKNTGELFF,TGTGCCAGCAGCTCATTATTCCTAGCGGGGAAGAACACCGGGGAGCTGTTTTTT,TRBD2,TRBJ2-2,-,TRBV3-1/TRBV3-2
CASSVHGATYEQYF,TGTGCCAGCAGCGTCCACGGGGCCACCTACGAGCAGTACTTC,-,TRBJ2-7,-,TRBV9
CASSPGGGSNQPQHF,TGTGCCAGCTCACCGGGTGGGGGGAGCAATCAGCCCCAGCATTTT,-,TRBJ1-5,-,TRBV18
CASSMYSQETQYF,TGTGCCAGTAGTATGTACAGTCAAGAGACCCAGTACTTC,-,TRBJ2-5,once,TRBV19
CASSQDTSGFFRELFF,TGCGCCAGCAGCCAAGATACTAGCGGGTTCTTTAGGGAGCTGTTTTTT,TRBD2,TRBJ2-2,-,TRBV4-1
CAMEPGQGSDTQYF,TGTGCCATGGAACCGGGACAGGGGTCAGATACGCAGTATTTT,TRBD1,TRBJ2-3,-,TRBV10-3
CASSHRRDSWNYGYTF,TGTGCCAGCAGCCACCGCAGGGACTCCTGGAACTATGGCTACACCTTC,-,TRBJ1-2,-,TRBV14
CASSPGASGSPWNYEQYF,TGTGCCAGCAGCCCCGGGGCTAGCGGGAGCCCCTGGAATTACGAGCAGTACTTC,TRBD2,TRBJ2-7,-,TRBV11-3
CASSGGTGANNEQFF,TGCGCCAGCAGTGGGGGGACAGGGGCAAACAATGAGCAGTTCTTC,TRBD1,TRBJ2-1,-,TRBV10-1
CASSPNTGELFF,TGTGCCAGCAGTCCGAACACCGGGGAGCTGTTTTTT,-,TRBJ2-2,-,TRBV12-3/TRBV12-4
CASSQDSLGQITEAFF,TGTGCCAGCAGCCAAGATTCACTTGGACAGATCACTGAAGCTTTCTTT,-,TRBJ1-1,-,TRBV4-2
CASSPPAGPYEQYF,TGTGCCAGCTCACCACCGGCAGGGCCCTACGAGCAGTACTTC,-,TRBJ2-7,-,TRBV18
CASSVAGTGSWNTEAFF,TGTGCCAGCAGCGTAGCTGGGACAGGGTCATGGAACACTGAAGCTTTCTTT,TRBD1,TRBJ1-1,-,TRBV9
CASSIQPLLAGAVGEAFF,TGTGCCAGCAGTATCCAACCCCTACTCGCGGGGGCGGTTGGTGAAGCTTTCTTT,-,TRBJ1-1,-,TRBV27
CASSMIGRMNTEAFF,TGTGCCAGTAGTATGATTGGACGGATGAACACTGAAGCTTTCTTT,-,TRBJ1-1,-,TRBV19
CASSPIPGFWGGANVLTF,TGTGCCAGCAGCCCTATCCCGGGATTCTGGGGTGGGGCCAACGTCCTGACTTTC,-,TRBJ2-6,-,TRBV9
CASSLGQKQYF,TGTGCCAGCAGTTTGGGGCAGAAGCAGTACTTC,-,TRBJ2-7,-,TRBV27
CASSPGQYEQYF,TGTGCCAGCTCACCAGGACAGTACGAGCAGTACTTC,-,TRBJ2-7,-,TRBV18
CASRGSNQPQHF,TGTGCCAGCCGCGGGAGCAATCAGCCCCAGCATTTT,-,TRBJ1-5,few,TRBV6-5
CAISESGWNTGELFF,TGTGCCATCAGTGAGTCTGGATGGAACACCGGGGAGCTGTTTTTT,-,TRBJ2-2,-,TRBV10-3
CSVEDAGAGNTEAFF,TGCAGCGTTGAAGATGCGGGCGCGGGGAACACTGAAGCTTTCTTT,-,TRBJ1-1,-,TRBV29-1
CASSSWVGQNGETQYF,TGTGCCAGCAGTTCCTGGGTGGGACAGAACGGGGAGACCCAGTACTTC,TRBD1,TRBJ2-5,-,TRBV6-6
CAWSVGGYGYTF,TGTGCCTGGAGTGTTGGGGGCTACGGCTACACCTTC,-,TRBJ1-2,-,TRBV30
CSAGPAGGYTF,TGCAGTGCTGGTCCGGCCGGTGGCTACACCTTC,-,TRBJ1-2,-,TRBV20-1
CASSVTGREGIEQFF,TGTGCCAGTAGTGTGACGGGGCGGGAGGGGATTGAGCAGTTCTTC,TRBD2,TRBJ2-1,once,TRBV19
CASSPGAGATEQYF,TGTGCCAGCTCACCGGGGGCAGGGGCTACGGAGCAGTACTTC,-,TRBJ2-7,once,TRBV18
CASSAQMTPTGELFF,TGTGCCAGCAGTGCCCAAATGACTCCAACCGGGGAGCTGTTTTTT,-,TRBJ2-2,-,TRBV6-4